Each of the 5 T cell receptor beta chains below was sequenced from the same sample in a study of cytomegalovirus exposure and HLA in healthy donors. The PCR employed 60 Vbeta primers together with 13 Jbeta primers. Generated by immunoSEQ multiplex PCR, the TCRdb table keeps only in-frame clones and is missing some. The sample carries about 130,000 clones, 65% to 90% recorded once. What was sequenced was PBMCs. The receptors shown here come from a man aged 18 to 30 in good health and CMV-seronegative.

The rearrangement uses TRBV25-1 and TRBJ2-4, with D possibly matching TRBD2 (6 bases). The CDR3 runs to 15 residues. Germline CDR1 reads MGHDK; CDR2 reads SYGVNS. Trimming removed 5 bases at V and 1 base at J, with 12 bases between. The CDR3 region is CASSQLGGAKNIQYF. CDR3 DNA sequence: TGTGCCAGCAGTCAACTTGGGGGGGCCAAAAACATTCAGTACTTC.

The V call is TRBV6-5, the J call TRBJ1-2; unclear D gene. Trimming pared 2 bases from V and 2 bases from J, leaving 6 bases between. CDR3 length: 13 amino acids. The germline V gene has CDR1 MNHEY and CDR2 SVGAGI. CDR3: CASSYRENYGYTF. Written as DNA, the CDR3 is TGTGCCAGCAGTTACCGGGAGAACTATGGCTACACCTTC.

Regarding this clone: The sample has other DNA sequences that encode this CDR3 too. The V gene is TRBV29-1, the J gene TRBJ1-1; D gene ambiguous. The germline V gene encodes CDR1 SQVTM and CDR2 ANQGSEA. Trimming shortened V by 8 bases and J by 4 bases, and 14 bases separated the two germline ends. The CDR3 length is 12 residues. CDR3 loop: CSSSGRVTEAFF. CDR3 nucleotide sequence: TGCAGCTCATCTGGGCGGGTCACTGAAGCTTTCTTT.

The J gene is TRBJ2-1, the V gene TRBV18, with 8 bases aligning to TRBD2. After removal of 3 bases from V and 9 bases from J, the junction contained 13 bases not matched to a gene. CDR3 size: 16 residues. Per the germline V gene, CDR1 is KGHSH and CDR2 is LQKENI. This CDR3 reads CASSPNPGSGTGEQFF. CDR3 DNA sequence: TGTGCCAGCTCACCCAACCCGGGTAGCGGGACGGGTGAGCAGTTCTTC.

The chain couples TRBV7-8 to TRBJ1-5; 7 bases line up with TRBD1. V shed 1 base and J 1 base; nucleotides not matched to a gene: 4. The CDR3 spans 16 residues. The germline V gene has CDR1 SGHVS and CDR2 FQNEAQ. In DNA, the CDR3 is TGTGCCAGCAGCTTAGAGGGGGCTCAAAGCAATCAGCCCCAGCATTTT. Its translation is CASSLEGAQSNQPQHF.